Following are 15 T cell receptor beta chains from one sample sequenced in a study of blood T cell repertoires in COVID-19. Assay used: immunoSEQ multiplex PCR; TCRdb lists only in-frame clones, some missing. The table shows 55,000 to 80,000 clones, with more than 75% occurring only once. The sequencing sample was made of peripheral blood. The receptors stem from a woman between 65 and 79 years old with acute or convalescent COVID-19.

This chain joins TRBV30 and TRBJ1-5, with D possibly TRBD1 on 5 matching bases. V lost 0 bases to trimming and J lost 5 bases, with 11 bases between them. Germline values: CDR1 GTSNPN, CDR2 SVGIG (reference sequence). This CDR3 comprises 14 residues. The CDR3 DNA reads TGTGCCTGGAGTGTGGGGGGGAACGATCAGCCCCAGCATTTT. This gives the protein CAWSVGGNDQPQHF.

The rearrangement uses TRBV29-1 and TRBJ1-1; TRBD1 matches at 7 bases. J lost 11 bases, V lost 3 bases, and 6 bases had no gene match. The CDR3 has 11 residues. The germline V gene has CDR1 SQVTM and CDR2 ANQGSEA. The DNA of the CDR3 is TGCAGCGTTGATATGACAGGGTACGCTTTCTTT. This encodes CSVDMTGYAFF.

This chain connects TRBV28 to TRBJ1-6; 7 nucleotides line up with TRBD1. Unmatched junction bases numbered 23, after V lost 4 bases and J lost 8 bases. Germline lookup yields CDR1 MDHEN and CDR2 SYDVKM. The CDR3 has 20 amino acids. The DNA for the CDR3 is TGTGCCAGCAGTTCAATAATCGGGACAGCCAACACTTTGATGGATTCACCCCTCCACTTT. It translates to CASSSIIGTANTLMDSPLHF.

As DNA, the CDR3 is TGTGCCAGCTCACCAAGGCAGGGTGAAACTAACTATGGCTACACCTTC. This gives the protein CASSPRQGETNYGYTF. The chain links TRBV18 to TRBJ1-2; tentatively, D is TRBD1 (5 bases). The CDR3 has 16 residues. Germline CDR1 is KGHSH and CDR2 is LQKENI. V was cut by 2 bases and J by 0 bases, with 13 bases left in between.

This clone occurred a few times. The genes are TRBV3-1 (or the pseudogene TRBV3-2) and TRBJ2-5, with no clear D. The CDR3 spans 14 residues. Trimming left V 0 bases short and J 1 base short, with 6 bases between. Germline V gene lookup returns CDR1 LGHDT and CDR2 YNNKEL (reference sequence). CDR3 bases: TGTGCCAGCAGCCAAGATCCTAGCCAAGAGACCCAGTACTTC. It encodes CASSQDPSQETQYF.

In this sample, this clone turned up once. The V gene is TRBV29-1, the J gene TRBJ1-1; D remains unclear. This CDR3 contains 13 residues. CDR1 is SQVTM and CDR2 is ANQGSEA in the germline V gene. The germline V and J ends were trimmed by 1 base and 2 bases, with 8 bases remaining between them. The DNA of the CDR3 is TGCAGCGTTGAAGCAGATACCAACACTGAAGCTTTCTTT. This encodes CSVEADTNTEAFF.

The chain is built from TRBV20-1 and TRBJ2-1; 10 positions agree with TRBD2. From germline, CDR1 is DFQATT and CDR2 SNEGSKA (reference sequence). This CDR3 region has 15 residues. V gave up 3 bases and J gave up 4 bases; unmatched junction bases: 6. The CDR3 DNA follows: TGCAGTGCTAGTGGCGGGACTAGCGCTTACAATGAGCAGTTCTTC. Translated: CSASGGTSAYNEQFF.

The rearrangement links TRBV2 to TRBJ1-1; D not certain. The germline V gene encodes CDR1 SNHLY and CDR2 FYNNEI. CDR3 size: 14 residues. Deletions cut 6 bases from V and 1 base from J, with 12 bases between. The CDR3 DNA follows: TGTGCCAGCAGCTTGGGAGGTGCGAACACTGAAGCTTTCTTT. Translated, it gives CASSLGGANTEAFF.

The chain joins TRBV10-3 to TRBJ1-1; perhaps TRBD1 as D (6 bases). V lost 3 bases and J 7 bases, leaving 12 bases between the germline ends. Germline assignment: CDR1 ENHRY and CDR2 SYGVKD. This CDR3 comprises 13 residues. CDR3 DNA sequence: TGTGCCATCAGTGATACACAGGGCGTTGAAGCTTTCTTT. Translated, it gives CAISDTQGVEAFF.

The chain links TRBV9 to TRBJ2-1; D is uncertain. Trimming removed 2 bases from V and 3 bases from J, with 6 bases in between. CDR1 is SGDLS and CDR2 is YYNGEE in the germline V gene. The CDR3 length is 13 residues. The CDR3, as DNA: TGTGCCAGCAGCGTTTCTTACTACAATGAGCAGTTCTTC. Its translation: CASSVSYYNEQFF.

CDR3 loop: CASSVLASAADTQYF. The CDR3 region has the DNA TGTGCCAGCAGCGTACTAGCTTCCGCCGCAGATACGCAGTATTTT. J is TRBJ2-3 and V is TRBV9; TRBD2 might be the D (5 bases). V lost 1 base to trimming and J lost 4 bases, with 13 bases between them. CDR1 is SGDLS and CDR2 is YYNGEE in the germline V gene. This CDR3 comprises 15 residues.

The chain has TRBV6-5 and TRBJ2-5; the D is unclear. The V end lost 2 bases, the J end lost 7 bases, and 11 bases lay between the germline ends. The CDR3 is 13 amino acids. From germline, CDR1 is MNHEY and CDR2 SVGAGI. In DNA form, the CDR3 reads TGTGCCAGCAGTTACGGTGTTAGTGGGACCCAGTACTTC. Protein: CASSYGVSGTQYF.

V gene TRBV15 combines with J gene TRBJ1-6; tentatively, D is TRBD1 (6 bases). V lost 5 bases, J lost 10 bases, and 18 bases lay in between. The CDR3 runs to 15 residues. Germline V CDR1 and CDR2: LNHNV, YYDKDF (reference sequence). CDR3 DNA sequence: TGTGCCACCAGCCAAGTCGGTACAGGGAAGTCACCCCTCCACTTT. It is translated as CATSQVGTGKSPLHF.

This clone is a singleton in its sample. This chain uses TRBV18 with TRBJ1-5, with D maybe TRBD1 (5 bases). The CDR3 loop spans 16 amino acids. CDR1 KGHSH and CDR2 LQKENI come from the germline V gene. V lost 2 bases and J 2 bases, leaving 13 bases between the germline ends. CDR3 region: CASSPNPDSRNQPQHF. CDR3 DNA: TGTGCCAGCTCACCAAATCCCGACAGTCGCAATCAGCCCCAGCATTTT.

This chain links TRBV5-6 with TRBJ2-5; D is perhaps TRBD2 (5 bases). This CDR3 has 15 residues. CDR1 and CDR2 from the germline V gene are SGHDT and YYEEEE. V was clipped by 4 bases and J by 7 bases, with 20 bases between them. Here the CDR3 DNA reads TGTGCCAGCAGCACCCTTCGAGCGGCGCCGGGGACCCAGTACTTC. Encoded protein: CASSTLRAAPGTQYF.